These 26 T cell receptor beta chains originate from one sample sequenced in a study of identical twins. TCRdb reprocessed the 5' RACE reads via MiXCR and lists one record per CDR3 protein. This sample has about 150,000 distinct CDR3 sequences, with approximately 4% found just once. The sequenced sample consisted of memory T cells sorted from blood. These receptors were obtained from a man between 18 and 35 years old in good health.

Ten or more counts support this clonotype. The CDR3 spells CSVVLVSQQETQYF. The DNA for the CDR3 is TGCAGCGTTGTGTTAGTGTCACAACAAGAGACCCAGTACTTC. This chain joins TRBV29-1 and TRBJ2-5; D gene unclear. Germline lookup yields CDR1 SQVTM and CDR2 ANQGSEA. Trimming removed 4 bases from V and 2 bases from J, with 14 bases in between. The CDR3 length is 14 residues.

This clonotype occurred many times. CDR3 residues: CSANTAQTGGTEAFF. Written as DNA, the CDR3 is TGCAGTGCCAACACAGCCCAAACAGGGGGCACTGAAGCTTTCTTT. The chain links TRBV20-1 to TRBJ1-1; 8 nucleotides agree with TRBD1. Germline V gives CDR1 DFQATT, CDR2 SNEGSKA (reference sequence). V gave up 6 bases and J gave up 4 bases; unmatched junction bases: 13. The CDR3 spans 15 residues.

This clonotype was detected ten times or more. DNA for the CDR3: TGTGCCAGCTCACCAAGAGTCTCAGGGGGCGCAGCTAATGAAAAACTGTTTTTT. Translating gives CASSPRVSGGAANEKLFF. J is TRBJ1-4 and V is TRBV18, with 8 bases matching TRBD1. Losses at the gene ends were 2 bases for V and 3 bases for J; bases not matched to a gene: 11. Germline V CDR1 and CDR2: KGHSH, LQKENI. The CDR3 is 18 residues long.

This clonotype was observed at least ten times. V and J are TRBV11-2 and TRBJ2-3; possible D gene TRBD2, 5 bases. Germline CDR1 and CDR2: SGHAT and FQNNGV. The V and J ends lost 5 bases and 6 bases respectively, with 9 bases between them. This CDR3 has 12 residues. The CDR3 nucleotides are TGTGCCAGCAGCCTAGCTCTGGATACGCAGTATTTT. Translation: CASSLALDTQYF.

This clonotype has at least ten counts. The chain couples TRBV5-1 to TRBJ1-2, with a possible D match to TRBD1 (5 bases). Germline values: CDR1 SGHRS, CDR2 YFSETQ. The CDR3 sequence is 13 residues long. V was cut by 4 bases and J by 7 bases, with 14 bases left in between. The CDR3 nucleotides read TGCGCCAGCAGCCCGAGTGGGGGGTCTGGCTACACCTTC. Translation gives CASSPSGGSGYTF.

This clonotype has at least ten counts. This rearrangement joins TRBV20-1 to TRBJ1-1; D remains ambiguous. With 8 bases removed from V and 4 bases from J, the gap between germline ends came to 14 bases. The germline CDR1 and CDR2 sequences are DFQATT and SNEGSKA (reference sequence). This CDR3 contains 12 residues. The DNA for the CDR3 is TGCAGTACCGTGGGCCGTAGCACTGAAGCTTTCTTT. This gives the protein CSTVGRSTEAFF.

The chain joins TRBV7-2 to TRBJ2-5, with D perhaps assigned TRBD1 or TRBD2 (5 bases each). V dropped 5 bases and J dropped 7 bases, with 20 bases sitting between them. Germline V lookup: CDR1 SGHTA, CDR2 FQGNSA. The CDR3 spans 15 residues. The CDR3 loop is CASSITGAEVGTQYF. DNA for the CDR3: TGTGCCAGCAGCATTACCGGGGCCGAAGTCGGGACCCAGTACTTC. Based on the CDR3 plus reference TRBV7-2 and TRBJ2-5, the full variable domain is GAGVSQSPSNKVTEKGKDVELRCDPISGHTALYWYRQSLGQGLEFLIYFQGNSAPDKSGLPSDRFSAERTGGSVSTLTIQRTQQEDSAVYLCASSITGAEVGTQYFGPGTRLLVL.

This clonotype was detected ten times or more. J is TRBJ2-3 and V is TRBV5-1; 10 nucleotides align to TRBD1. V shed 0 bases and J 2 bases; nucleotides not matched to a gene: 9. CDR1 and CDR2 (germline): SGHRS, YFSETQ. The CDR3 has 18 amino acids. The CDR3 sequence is CASSLGTGGSLNTDTQYF. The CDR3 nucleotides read TGCGCCAGCAGCTTGGGGACAGGGGGAAGTCTGAACACAGATACGCAGTATTTT.

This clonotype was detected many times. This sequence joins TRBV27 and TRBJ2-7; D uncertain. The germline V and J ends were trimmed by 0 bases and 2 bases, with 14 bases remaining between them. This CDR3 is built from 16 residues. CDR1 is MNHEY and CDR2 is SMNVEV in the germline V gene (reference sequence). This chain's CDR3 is CASSLSPPDGTYEQYF. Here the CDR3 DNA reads TGTGCCAGCAGTTTATCTCCACCCGATGGCACCTACGAGCAGTACTTC.

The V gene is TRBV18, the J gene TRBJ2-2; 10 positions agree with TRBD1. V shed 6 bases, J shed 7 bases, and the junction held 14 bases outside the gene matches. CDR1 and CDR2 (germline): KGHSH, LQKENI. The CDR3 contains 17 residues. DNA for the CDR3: TGTGCCAGCTCCCGCAATTCCGGGACAGGGGACGACGGGGAGCTGTTTTTT. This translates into CASSRNSGTGDDGELFF. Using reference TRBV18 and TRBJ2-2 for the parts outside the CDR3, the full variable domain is NAGVMQNPRHLVRRRGQEARLRCSPMKGHSHVYWYRQLPEEGLKFMVYLQKENIIDESGMPKERFSAEFPKEGPSILRIQQVVRGDSAAYFCASSRNSGTGDDGELFFGEGSRLTVL.

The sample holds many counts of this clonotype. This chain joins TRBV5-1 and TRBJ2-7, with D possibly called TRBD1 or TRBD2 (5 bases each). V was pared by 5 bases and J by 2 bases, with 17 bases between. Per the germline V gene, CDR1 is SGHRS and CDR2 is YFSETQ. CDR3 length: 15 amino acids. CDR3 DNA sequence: TGCGCCAGCAGTCGCGAAGGGACGGCTACCTACGAGCAGTACTTC. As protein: CASSREGTATYEQYF.

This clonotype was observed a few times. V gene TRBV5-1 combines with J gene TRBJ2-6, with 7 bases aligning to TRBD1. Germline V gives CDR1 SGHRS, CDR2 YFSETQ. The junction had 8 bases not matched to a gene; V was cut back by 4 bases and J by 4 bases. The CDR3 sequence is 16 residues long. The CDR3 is CASSVDRTPGANVLTF. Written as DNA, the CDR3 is TGCGCCAGCAGCGTGGACAGGACCCCCGGGGCCAACGTCCTGACTTTC.

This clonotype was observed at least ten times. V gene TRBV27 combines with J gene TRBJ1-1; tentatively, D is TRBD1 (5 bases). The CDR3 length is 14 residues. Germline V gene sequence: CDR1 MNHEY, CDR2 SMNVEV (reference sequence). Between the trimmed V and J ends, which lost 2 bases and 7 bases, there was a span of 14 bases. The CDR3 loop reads CASSLQGAGGEAFF. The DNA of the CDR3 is TGTGCCAGCAGTTTACAGGGTGCGGGTGGTGAAGCTTTCTTT.

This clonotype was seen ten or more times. CDR3 loop: CASSETGPDTQYF. The CDR3 DNA follows: TGTGCCAGCAGTGAAACTGGACCAGATACGCAGTATTTT. V is TRBV25-1 and J is TRBJ2-3; no clear D gene. CDR1 is MGHDK and CDR2 is SYGVNS in the germline V gene. This CDR3 is 13 amino acids long. The V and J ends lost 2 bases and 4 bases respectively, with 7 bases between them.

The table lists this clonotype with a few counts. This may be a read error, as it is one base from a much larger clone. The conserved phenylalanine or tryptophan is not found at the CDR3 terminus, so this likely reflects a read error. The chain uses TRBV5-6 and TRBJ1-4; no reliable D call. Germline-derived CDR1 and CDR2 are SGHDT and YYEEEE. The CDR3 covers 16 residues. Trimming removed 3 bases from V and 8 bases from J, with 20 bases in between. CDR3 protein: CASSSWQVVSVEKLFC. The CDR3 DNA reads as TGTGCCAGCAGCTCGTGGCAGGTCGTGTCCGTCGAAAAACTGTTTTGT.

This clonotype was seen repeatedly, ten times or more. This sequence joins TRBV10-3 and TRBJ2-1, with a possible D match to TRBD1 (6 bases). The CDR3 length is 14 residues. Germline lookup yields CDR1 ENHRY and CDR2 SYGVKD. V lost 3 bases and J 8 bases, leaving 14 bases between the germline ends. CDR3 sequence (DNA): TGTGCCATCAGTGATAACAGGGATGGCGATGAGCAGTTCTTC. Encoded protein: CAISDNRDGDEQFF.

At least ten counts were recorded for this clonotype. As DNA, the CDR3 is TGCGCCAGCAGCCTCCTAGCGGGGCAAGAGACCCAGTACTTC. As protein: CASSLLAGQETQYF. This chain connects TRBV5-1 to TRBJ2-5; 9 nucleotides line up with TRBD2. V lost 4 bases, J lost 2 bases, and 3 bases stayed unmatched. Germline lookup yields CDR1 SGHRS and CDR2 YFSETQ. This CDR3 spans 14 amino acids.

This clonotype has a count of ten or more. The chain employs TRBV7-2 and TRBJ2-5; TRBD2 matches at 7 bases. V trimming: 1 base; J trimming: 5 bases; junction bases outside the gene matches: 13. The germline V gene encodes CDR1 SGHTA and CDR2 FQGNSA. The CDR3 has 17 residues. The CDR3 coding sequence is TGTGCCAGCAGCTTAGGGGTGGGGGGGAGGCGGGGGGAGACCCAGTACTTC. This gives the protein CASSLGVGGRRGETQYF.

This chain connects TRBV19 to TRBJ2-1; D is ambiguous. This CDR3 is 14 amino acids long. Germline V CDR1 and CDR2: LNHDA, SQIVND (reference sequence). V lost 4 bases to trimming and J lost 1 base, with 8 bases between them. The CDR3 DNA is TGTGCCAGTAGTAAAGGGCCATCCTACAATGAGCAGTTCTTC. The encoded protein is CASSKGPSYNEQFF.

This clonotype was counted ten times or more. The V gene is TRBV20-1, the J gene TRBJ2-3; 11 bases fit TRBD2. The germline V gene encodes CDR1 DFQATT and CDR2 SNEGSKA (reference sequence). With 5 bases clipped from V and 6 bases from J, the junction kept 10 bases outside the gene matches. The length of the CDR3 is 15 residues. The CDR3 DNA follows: TGCAGTGCTGTAGCGGGAGGGCCGGTCGCGGATACGCAGTATTTT. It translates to CSAVAGGPVADTQYF.

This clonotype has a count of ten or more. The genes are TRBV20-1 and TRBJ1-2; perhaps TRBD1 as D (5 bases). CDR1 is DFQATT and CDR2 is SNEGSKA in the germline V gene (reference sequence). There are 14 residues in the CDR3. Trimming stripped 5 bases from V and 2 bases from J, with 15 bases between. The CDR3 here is CSAYNPGENYGYTF. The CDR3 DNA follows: TGCAGTGCTTATAATCCGGGGGAAAACTATGGCTACACCTTC.

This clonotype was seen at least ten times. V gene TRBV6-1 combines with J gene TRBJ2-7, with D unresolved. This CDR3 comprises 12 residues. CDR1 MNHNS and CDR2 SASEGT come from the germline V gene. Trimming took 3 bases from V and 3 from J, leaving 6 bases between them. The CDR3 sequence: CASSDSYYEQYV. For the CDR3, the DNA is TGTGCCAGCAGTGACTCCTACTACGAGCAGTACGTC.

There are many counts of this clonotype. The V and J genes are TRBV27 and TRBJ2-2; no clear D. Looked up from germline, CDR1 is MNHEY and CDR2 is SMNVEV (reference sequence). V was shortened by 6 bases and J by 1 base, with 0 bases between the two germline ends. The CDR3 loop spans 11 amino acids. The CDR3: CASRNTGELFF. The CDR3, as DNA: TGTGCCAGCAGGAACACCGGGGAGCTGTTTTTT.

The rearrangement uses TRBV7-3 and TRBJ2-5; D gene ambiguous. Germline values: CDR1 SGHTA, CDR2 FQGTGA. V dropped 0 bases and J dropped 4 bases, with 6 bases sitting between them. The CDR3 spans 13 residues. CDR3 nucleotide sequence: TGTGCCAGCAGCTTAACGGATCCAGAGACCCAGTACTTC. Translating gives CASSLTDPETQYF.

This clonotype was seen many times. The CDR3, as DNA: TGTGCCAGCAGCTTGGGGGGTAGCGGGAGGGCCCAGTACGGCACAGATACGCAGTATTTT. Translated, it gives CASSLGGSGRAQYGTDTQYF. The chain recombines TRBV11-2 with TRBJ2-3; TRBD2 matches 11 bases. The CDR3 runs to 20 residues. Germline V gene lookup returns CDR1 SGHAT and CDR2 FQNNGV. With V trimmed by 3 bases and J by 1 base, 15 bases remained unmatched.

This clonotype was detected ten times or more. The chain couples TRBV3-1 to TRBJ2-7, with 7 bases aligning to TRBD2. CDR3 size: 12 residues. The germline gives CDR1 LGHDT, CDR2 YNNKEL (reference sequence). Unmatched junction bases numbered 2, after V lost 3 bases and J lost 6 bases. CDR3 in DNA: TGTGCCAGCAGCCATTCTAGCGGCGAGCAGTACTTC. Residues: CASSHSSGEQYF.